Reported below is one T cell receptor beta chain. The V end was cut by 6 bases, the J end by 3 bases, with 16 bases between. The CDR3 contains 15 residues. Germline V gene lookup returns CDR1 SNHLY and CDR2 FYNNEI. These data come from a study of blood T cell repertoires in COVID-19. Study-level information: Samples of COVID-19 (acute and convalescent) were obtained from the United States, Italy and Spain. T cells, B-cell-depleted T cells, or PBMCs provided the cDNA or gDNA that served as material.

In the original workflow: The authors estimated nucleated cell counts from reference gene primer amplification. This table comes from immunoSEQ multiplex PCR, and its TCRdb copy is limited to in-frame clones, with some not included. Clone size and V and J calls were adopted from that table, with D and trimming inferred from the DNA. The sample records 70,000 to 95,000 clones, 75% to 90% being singletons. Sample: peripheral blood. The chain is built from TRBV2 and TRBJ2-3; weak D call: TRBD2 (7 bases). The clonotype originates from a human donor in a cohort sampled during active COVID-19. CDR3 residues: CASSREGGVTDTQYF. The CDR3 DNA is TGTGCCAGCAGCCGTGAAGGGGGGGTGACAGATACGCAGTATTTT.